This T cell receptor beta chain emerged from a study of T cells expressing NK-cell markers. Study information: Sorted CD3+CD56-NKG2C+, CD3+CD56+NKG2C+ and CD3+CD56+NKG2C- T cells supplied the TCR beta repertoires.

CDR1 and CDR2 (germline): SEHNR, FQNEAQ (reference sequence). The CDR3 is made up of 17 amino acids. With UMIs, 5'RACE template switching was used to make TCR beta cDNA. TCRdb reanalyzed the 5' RACE reads, giving one entry per CDR3 protein sequence and no DNA. Its table lists over 120,000 distinct CDR3 sequences. The rearrangement uses TRBV7-9 and TRBJ2-7; the TCRdb D gene call, TRBD1, has no DNA to confirm it. This TCR was sampled from a man younger than 35 in good health. Source material: blood T cells: a sorted CD56 or NKG2C T cell subset, CD4+ or CD8+ T cells, or bulk PBMC T cells (not recorded which). CDR3 in amino acids: CASSLVPGGKPSYEQYF.